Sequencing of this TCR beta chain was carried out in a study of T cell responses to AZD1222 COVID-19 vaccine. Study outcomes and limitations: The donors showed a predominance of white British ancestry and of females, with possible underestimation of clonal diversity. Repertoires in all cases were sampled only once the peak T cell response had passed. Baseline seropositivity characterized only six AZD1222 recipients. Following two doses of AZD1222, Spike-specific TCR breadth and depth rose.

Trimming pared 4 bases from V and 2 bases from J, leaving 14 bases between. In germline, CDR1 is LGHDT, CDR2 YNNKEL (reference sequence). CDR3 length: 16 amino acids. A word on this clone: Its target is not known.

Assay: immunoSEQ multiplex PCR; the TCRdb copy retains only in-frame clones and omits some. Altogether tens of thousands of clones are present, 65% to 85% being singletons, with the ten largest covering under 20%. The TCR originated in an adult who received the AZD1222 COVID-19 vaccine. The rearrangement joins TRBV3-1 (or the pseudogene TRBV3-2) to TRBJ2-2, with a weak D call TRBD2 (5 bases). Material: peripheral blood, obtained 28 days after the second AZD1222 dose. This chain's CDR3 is CASSPWTSVNTGELFF. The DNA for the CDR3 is TGTGCCAGCAGCCCCTGGACTTCGGTAAACACCGGGGAGCTGTTTTTT.